What follows are 31 T cell receptor beta chains derived from one specimen sequenced in a study of T cells in Graves' hyperthyroidism and ophthalmopathy. From RNA transcripts, TCR beta CDR3 regions were amplified. Researchers ran a first-round RT-PCR on the TCR CDR3 using the HTBI primer set. In TCRdb, the multiplex PCR reads were re-called with MiXCR into one record per CDR3 protein. The table shows 600,000 to 650,000 distinct CDR3 sequences, with less than 25% occurring only once. The material sequenced was blood. These receptors came from a man in his thirties or forties with Graves' ophthalmopathy.

The rearrangement links TRBV7-2 to TRBJ2-5, with 11 positions matching TRBD2. J gave up 2 bases and V 8 bases, and 7 bases lay outside the gene matches. The germline CDR1 and CDR2 sequences are SGHTA and FQGNSA. The CDR3 runs 15 residues. CDR3 residues: CASGPGLAAQETQYF. In DNA form, the CDR3 reads TGTGCCAGCGGACCGGGACTAGCGGCACAAGAGACCCAGTACTTC.

The chain recombines TRBV19 with TRBJ2-1, with 7 bases identical to TRBD1. The CDR3 extends over 16 amino acids. CDR1 is LNHDA and CDR2 is SQIVND in the germline V gene (reference sequence). Germline trimming cut 5 bases from V and 4 bases from J; bases unmatched to any gene: 11. The CDR3 region is CASSEVAGGLYNEQFF. The CDR3 nucleotides are TGTGCCAGTAGTGAGGTGGCAGGGGGATTGTACAATGAGCAGTTCTTC.

This chain uses TRBV7-2 with TRBJ2-7; unclear D gene. Trimming took 1 base from V and 6 from J, leaving 16 bases between them. The CDR3 is 15 amino acids. Per germline, CDR1 SGHTA and CDR2 FQGNSA. The CDR3 DNA reads as TGTGCCAGCAGCTTAGTTGTCACCCCAACTTCCGAGCAGTACTTC. Translation: CASSLVVTPTSEQYF.

This clonotype was observed a few times. V usage is TRBV13 and J usage is TRBJ2-3, with 9 bases matching TRBD2. Germline CDR1 reads PRHDT; CDR2 reads FYEKMQ (reference sequence). The trim removed 8 bases at V and 4 bases at J, leaving 10 bases unmatched. This CDR3 region has 15 residues. CDR3 loop: CASREIAGVADTQYF. DNA for the CDR3: TGTGCCAGCCGAGAGATAGCGGGAGTCGCAGATACGCAGTATTTT.

The V gene is TRBV27, the J gene TRBJ2-7; 9 nucleotides align to TRBD1. The germline gives CDR1 MNHEY, CDR2 SMNVEV (reference sequence). V gave up 3 bases and J gave up 3 bases; unmatched junction bases: 3. The CDR3 loop spans 14 amino acids. The CDR3 reads CASSFGTGNYEQYF. The CDR3 region has the DNA TGTGCCAGCAGTTTCGGGACAGGGAACTACGAGCAGTACTTC.

This clonotype was observed a single time. A read error may be the cause here, since a much bigger clone is one base away. The chain uses TRBV6-4 and TRBJ2-7; 7 bases fit TRBD1. Germline values: CDR1 MRHNA, CDR2 SNTAGT. The CDR3 consists of 13 residues. In DNA, the CDR3 is TGTGCCAGCAGGGACCCGGGACAGTACGAGCAGTGCTTC. Its translation: CASRDPGQYEQCF.

This clonotype appeared once. Here the CDR3 reads CASRHLQRGAANEQFF. Here the CDR3 DNA reads TGCGCCAGCAGACACCTACAGCGGGGGGCTGCCAATGAGCAGTTCTTC. The chain is built from TRBV5-1 and TRBJ2-1, with TRBD2 matching over 9 bases. Germline CDR1 reads SGHRS; CDR2 reads YFSETQ. This CDR3 is built from 16 residues. The V gene end was trimmed by 5 bases and the J gene end by 6 bases; junction bases not matched to a gene: 12. Full variable domain (missing parts from reference TRBV5-1 and TRBJ2-1): KAGVTQTPRYLIKTRGQQVTLSCSPISGHRSVSWYQQTPGQGLQFLFEYFSETQRNKGNFPGRFSGRQFSNSRSEMNVSTLELGDSALYLCASRHLQRGAANEQFFGPGTRLTVL.

The J gene is TRBJ2-2, the V gene TRBV4-3; D remains ambiguous. The V end lost 0 bases, the J end lost 7 bases, and 6 bases lay between the germline ends. The germline gives CDR1 LGHNA, CDR2 YSLEER. This CDR3 is 13 amino acids long. CDR3 sequence reads: CASSQDGLGELFF. Here the CDR3 DNA reads TGCGCCAGCAGCCAAGACGGTCTCGGGGAGCTGTTTTTT.

In its sample, this clonotype was seen a few times. One end of the junction is discordant with germline, which a read error may explain. The chain combines TRBV11-2 with TRBJ2-1; D unclear. Germline lookup yields CDR1 SGHAT and CDR2 FQNNGV. The CDR3 extends over 15 amino acids. The CDR3 DNA reads TGTGCCAGCAGCTCCCGAGCGTCGGCCTACAATGAGCAGCTCTTC. This gives the protein CASSSRASAYNEQLF.

This clonotype was seen at least ten times. The chain combines TRBV5-1 with TRBJ1-1; tentatively, D is TRBD1 (6 bases). V was cut by 6 bases and J by 0 bases, with 15 bases left in between. The germline V gene has CDR1 SGHRS and CDR2 YFSETQ. CDR3 length: 15 amino acids. The CDR3 region has the DNA TGCGCCAGCAACGCTATAGGGGGGATGAACACTGAAGCTTTCTTT. This encodes CASNAIGGMNTEAFF.

This clonotype was seen many times. The gene calls are TRBV2 and TRBJ1-5, with no clear D. The CDR3 length is 15 residues. Trimming cost V 4 bases and J 0 bases, with 10 bases left between them. Germline V gene lookup returns CDR1 SNHLY and CDR2 FYNNEI. The CDR3, as DNA: TGTGCCAGCAGTGTGGTCGGAGATAGCAATCAGCCCCAGCATTTT. Protein: CASSVVGDSNQPQHF.

In its sample, this clonotype was seen many times. The chain combines TRBV28 with TRBJ2-1; TRBD1 matches 8 bases. The CDR3 is made up of 14 amino acids. Germline V gene data show CDR1 as MDHEN and CDR2 as SYDVKM. V lost 2 bases, J lost 6 bases, and 3 bases stayed unmatched. CDR3 nucleotides: TGTGCCAGCAGTTTAGACAGGGGCATCAATGAGCAGTTCTTC. As protein: CASSLDRGINEQFF.

This clonotype was observed at least ten times. The V gene is TRBV30, the J gene TRBJ1-1; D remains ambiguous. This CDR3 has 15 amino acids. Per the germline V gene, CDR1 is GTSNPN and CDR2 is SVGIG (reference sequence). With 0 bases removed from V and 1 base from J, the gap between germline ends came to 12 bases. CDR3 loop: CAWSVRPPRNTEAFF. CDR3 sequence (DNA): TGTGCCTGGAGTGTACGTCCCCCAAGGAACACTGAAGCTTTCTTT.

The genes are TRBV27 and TRBJ2-1; a possible D gene is TRBD2 (5 bases). V was clipped by 7 bases and J by 5 bases, with 12 bases between them. CDR1 and CDR2 (germline): MNHEY, SMNVEV (reference sequence). There are 13 residues in the CDR3. The CDR3 coding sequence is TGTGCCAGCACTCGGGCGGGCCACAATGAGCAGTTCTTC. Amino acids: CASTRAGHNEQFF.

The V and J genes are TRBV6-2 or TRBV6-3 and TRBJ2-1; TRBD1 matches at 8 bases. This CDR3 region has 13 residues. Germline CDR1 reads MNHEY; CDR2 reads SVGEGT. Trimming took 6 bases from V and 7 from J; bases not matched to a gene: 5. The CDR3 DNA sequence: TGTGCCAGCAGGGGGACAGGACGTAATGAGCAGTTCTTC. Translation: CASRGTGRNEQFF.

This clonotype was seen a few times. The gene calls are TRBV7-4 and TRBJ2-5; the match to TRBD2 covers 8 bases. Germline V CDR1 and CDR2: SGHVT, SQSDAQ. The CDR3 has 20 amino acids. The ends lost 6 bases at V and 4 bases at J; junction bases unmatched: 25. The CDR3, as DNA: TGTGCCAGCAGGAAAGGACATTTTGGACTAGCTCTACAGGTCACAGAGACCCAGTACTTC. Translating gives CASRKGHFGLALQVTETQYF.

This chain uses TRBV30 with TRBJ1-5; D not resolved. Trimming took 5 bases from V and 1 from J, leaving 9 bases between them. CDR3 size: 13 residues. The germline gives CDR1 GTSNPN, CDR2 SVGIG (reference sequence). The CDR3: CAWAARSNQPQHF. Here the CDR3 DNA reads TGTGCCTGGGCGGCTCGGAGCAATCAGCCCCAGCATTTT.

This clonotype came up many times. This chain connects TRBV6-2 or TRBV6-3 to TRBJ2-1, with TRBD2 matching 12 bases. The CDR3 covers 17 residues. Trimming took 4 bases from V and 7 from J; bases not matched to a gene: 11. CDR1 and CDR2 (germline): MNHEY, SVGEGT. CDR3 nucleotide sequence: TGTGCCAGCAGTTCCAGCCTACTAGCGGGAGGACCTAATGAGCAGTTCTTC. It translates to CASSSSLLAGGPNEQFF.

This clonotype came up many times. The genes are TRBV5-1 and TRBJ1-1, with 7 bases matching TRBD1. The CDR3 contains 15 residues. Germline loops: CDR1 SGHRS, CDR2 YFSETQ. With 1 base clipped from V and 0 bases from J, the junction kept 3 bases outside the gene matches. This CDR3 reads CASSLLGQLNTEAFF. For the CDR3, the DNA is TGCGCCAGCAGCTTGCTGGGACAGTTGAACACTGAAGCTTTCTTT.

Ten or more counts support this clonotype. One end of the junction is discordant with germline, which a read error may explain. The rearrangement uses TRBV2 and TRBJ2-5; TRBD1 might be the D (6 bases). Germline values: CDR1 SNHLY, CDR2 FYNNEI. There are 14 residues in the CDR3. The CDR3 coding sequence is TGTGCCAGCAGCGAAGGGACACAGCAAGAGACCCAGTACTTC. It encodes CASSEGTQQETQYF. The variable domain in full, with the rest retrieved from reference TRBV2 and TRBJ2-5, is EPEVTQTPSHQVTQMGQEVILRCVPISNHLYFYWYRQILGQKVEFLVSFYNNEISEKSEIFDDQFSVERPDGSNFTLKIRSTKLEDSAMYFCASSEGTQQETQYFGPGTRLLVL.

The chain links TRBV10-3 to TRBJ2-1; D is unclear. CDR3 length: 13 amino acids. Trimming pared 2 bases from V and 3 bases from J, leaving 5 bases between. Germline CDR1 is ENHRY and CDR2 is SYGVKD. CDR3 residues: CAISEHNYNEQFF. The CDR3 DNA reads TGTGCCATCAGTGAGCATAACTACAATGAGCAGTTCTTC.

Of note for this clonotype: A junction boundary mismatches the germline segment, possibly from a read error. The chain is built from TRBV28 and TRBJ1-6; 7 bases are a match to TRBD1. The CDR3 covers 16 residues. CDR1 MDHEN and CDR2 SYDVKM come from the germline V gene. The CDR3 DNA follows: TGTACCAGCAGTCGGACAGGTGGGGGGTATAATTCACCCCTCCACTTT. Encoded protein: CTSSRTGGGYNSPLHF.

The chain's CDR3 is CASTQTFSGANVLTF. In nucleotides, the CDR3 is TGTGCCAGCACTCAGACTTTCTCTGGGGCCAACGTCCTGACTTTC. The chain is built from TRBV28 and TRBJ2-6; unclear D gene. Trimming pared 7 bases from V and 0 bases from J, leaving 10 bases between. CDR1 and CDR2 (germline): MDHEN, SYDVKM. This CDR3 contains 15 residues.

This clonotype was counted many times. V is TRBV30 and J is TRBJ1-1; 7 bases fit TRBD1. With 3 bases clipped from V and 5 bases from J, the junction kept 3 bases outside the gene matches. Looked up from germline, CDR1 is GTSNPN and CDR2 is SVGIG (reference sequence). The CDR3 is made up of 12 amino acids. Written as DNA, the CDR3 is TGTGCCTGGAGCGAACAGGGGACTGAAGCTTTCTTT. Its protein is CAWSEQGTEAFF.

The sample holds a few counts of this clonotype. The rearrangement uses TRBV5-6 and TRBJ2-5, with TRBD2 matching 12 bases. The CDR3 covers 16 residues. Trimming removed 1 base from V and 5 bases from J; junction bases left unmatched: 6. The germline V gene encodes CDR1 SGHDT and CDR2 YYEEEE. The CDR3 nucleotides read TGTGCCAGCAGCTTGAGCCTAGCGGGAGGGTATGAGACCCAGTACTTC. The encoded protein is CASSLSLAGGYETQYF.

The rearrangement uses TRBV9 and TRBJ2-7; D assignment may be TRBD1 or TRBD2 (5 bases each). Germline CDR1 is SGDLS and CDR2 is YYNGEE. The CDR3 loop spans 14 amino acids. V gave up 9 bases and J gave up 4 bases, with 20 bases separating them. In DNA form, the CDR3 reads TGTGCCAAGACCCGGGGTTCCGGGGCGTACGAGCAGTACTTC. It is translated as CAKTRGSGAYEQYF.

The sample holds a few counts of this clonotype. This rearrangement joins TRBV5-1 to TRBJ2-1; D ambiguous. Trimming pared 5 bases from V and 5 bases from J, leaving 11 bases between. Germline values: CDR1 SGHRS, CDR2 YFSETQ. This CDR3 comprises 13 residues. CDR3 sequence: CASRDPVDNEQFF. The CDR3 bases are TGCGCCAGCAGGGACCCAGTGGACAATGAGCAGTTCTTC.

At least ten counts were recorded for this clonotype. The V call is TRBV20-1, the J call TRBJ2-3, with 16 bases lining up with TRBD2. Germline CDR1 is DFQATT and CDR2 is SNEGSKA (reference sequence). The CDR3 contains 18 residues. V shed 3 bases, J shed 3 bases, and the junction held 9 bases outside the gene matches. The CDR3 nucleotides are TGCAGTGCTAGTATCCCGGGACTAGCGGGAGGGAGAACAGATACGCAGTATTTT. Protein: CSASIPGLAGGRTDTQYF.

This clonotype has only a few counts. V gene TRBV10-3 combines with J gene TRBJ2-1, with D perhaps matching TRBD2 (6 bases). Trimming took off 0 bases at V and 10 bases at J, with 16 bases between the two ends. The CDR3 has 15 residues. Germline CDR1 reads ENHRY; CDR2 reads SYGVKD. The CDR3 nucleotides read TGTGCCATCAGTGAGTCTGGGTCTGCGGGACGAGAGCAGTTCTTC. Translation: CAISESGSAGREQFF.

The chain carries TRBV3-1 and TRBJ2-3, with D perhaps TRBD2 (7 bases). Germline assignment: CDR1 LGHDT and CDR2 YNNKEL (reference sequence). Between the trimmed V and J ends, which lost 1 base and 5 bases, there was a span of 16 bases. CDR3 length: 16 residues. CDR3 protein: CASSQGGGRFRDTQYF. The CDR3 region has the DNA TGTGCCAGCAGCCAAGGCGGGGGCCGCTTTCGAGATACGCAGTATTTT.

A few counts support this clonotype. The V gene is TRBV5-1, the J gene TRBJ2-1; no reliable D call. Germline values: CDR1 SGHRS, CDR2 YFSETQ. The CDR3 covers 12 residues. Between the trimmed V and J ends, which lost 2 bases and 5 bases, there was a span of 5 bases. CDR3 in DNA: TGCGCCAGCAGCTTCGGGCACAATGAGCAGTTCTTC. It yields the protein CASSFGHNEQFF.